Below are 27 T cell receptor beta chains sequenced from a single sample in a study of blood T cell repertoires in COVID-19. Produced via immunoSEQ multiplex PCR; TCRdb's table is partial and in-frame only. Of a few hundred thousand clones in the sample, approximately 88% were seen once. Sequencing was done on a sample of peripheral blood. The receptors shown here come from a woman aged 25 to 39 who had recovered from COVID-19.

The genes are TRBV7-2 and TRBJ1-2; no clear D gene. This CDR3 comprises 15 residues. Looked up from germline, CDR1 is SGHTA and CDR2 is FQGNSA. Trimming removed 6 bases at V and 3 bases at J, with 17 bases between. The CDR3 coding sequence is TGTGCCAGCAGGCCCGACCCCCGGGGAGACTATGGCTACACCTTC. Translation: CASRPDPRGDYGYTF.

The chain employs TRBV28 and TRBJ1-6; D is possibly TRBD1 (6 bases). With 7 bases removed from V and 8 bases from J, the gap between germline ends came to 15 bases. The CDR3 sequence is 14 residues long. Germline V gene data show CDR1 as MDHEN and CDR2 as SYDVKM. In DNA, the CDR3 is TGTGCCAGCACCACCGACAGGTCCGATTCACCCCTCCACTTT. Its translation: CASTTDRSDSPLHF.

The rearrangement links TRBV28 to TRBJ2-2, with 8 bases matching TRBD1. CDR3 length equals 15 residues. Germline CDR1 and CDR2: MDHEN and SYDVKM. Trimming cost V 5 bases and J 1 base; bases outside gene matches: 3. In DNA, the CDR3 is TGTGCCAGCAGTCCCGGGACAGGGAACACCGGGGAGCTGTTTTTT. This encodes CASSPGTGNTGELFF.

V and J are TRBV10-3 and TRBJ1-1; D uncertain. The CDR3 is made up of 14 amino acids. Trimming took off 3 bases at V and 1 base at J, with 9 bases between the two ends. Germline CDR1 and CDR2: ENHRY and SYGVKD. The CDR3 sequence: CAISEVQANTEAFF. The CDR3 nucleotides read TGTGCCATCAGTGAAGTGCAGGCGAACACTGAAGCTTTCTTT.

This clone was picked up one time. The chain joins TRBV19 to TRBJ2-3; TRBD1 agrees at 8 bases. With V trimmed by 4 bases and J by 6 bases, 12 bases remained unmatched. The CDR3 runs to 16 residues. Germline assignment: CDR1 LNHDA and CDR2 SQIVND (reference sequence). The CDR3 region has the DNA TGTGCCAGTAGTACACCCGGCCAGGGGGCTAAGGATACGCAGTATTTT. Protein product: CASSTPGQGAKDTQYF.

The CDR3 coding sequence is TGTGCCAGCAGCCAAACCCCGGGACTAGCCGGGGGAGATACGCAGTATTTT. It specifies CASSQTPGLAGGDTQYF. V gene TRBV4-2 combines with J gene TRBJ2-3; the match to TRBD2 covers 9 bases. The CDR3 is made up of 17 amino acids. Looked up from germline, CDR1 is LGHNA and CDR2 is YNFKEQ. The V gene end was trimmed by 2 bases and the J gene end by 5 bases; junction bases not matched to a gene: 11.

This clone was seen a few times. The chain is built from TRBV2 and TRBJ1-6, with TRBD1 as a possible D gene (5 bases). V was cut by 3 bases and J by 8 bases, with 11 bases left in between. Germline lookup yields CDR1 SNHLY and CDR2 FYNNEI. The CDR3 sequence is 14 residues long. The CDR3 coding sequence is TGTGCCAGCAGTGAGCGGACACCATATTCACCCCTCCACTTT. Protein: CASSERTPYSPLHF.

This clone came up a few times. This sequence joins TRBV29-1 and TRBJ2-3; maybe TRBD1 (6 bases). The germline CDR1 and CDR2 sequences are SQVTM and ANQGSEA. V was trimmed by 4 bases and J by 4 bases, leaving 9 bases between them. The CDR3 sequence is 12 residues long. Here the CDR3 DNA reads TGCAGCGTTGCACAGGGATCAGATACGCAGTATTTT. Its translation is CSVAQGSDTQYF.

The chain combines TRBV7-8 with TRBJ1-5; D might be TRBD1 (5 bases). The CDR3 length is 16 residues. The V gene's germline CDR1 is SGHVS and CDR2 FQNEAQ. V was pared by 1 base and J by 7 bases, with 17 bases between. The CDR3 region is CASSLGRRAAGQPQHF. The DNA for the CDR3 is TGTGCCAGCAGCTTAGGGCGCAGGGCGGCAGGCCAGCCCCAGCATTTT.

The genes are TRBV4-3 and TRBJ2-5; D may be TRBD1 (6 bases). The germline V and J ends were trimmed by 4 bases and 5 bases, with 17 bases remaining between them. CDR1 is LGHNA, CDR2 YSLEER, per germline. This CDR3 comprises 15 residues. CDR3 sequence (DNA): TGCGCCAGCAGCCGCGTTATGGACAGCGTGGAGACCCAGTACTTC. Protein sequence: CASSRVMDSVETQYF.

The rearrangement joins TRBV5-4 to TRBJ1-5; D is possibly TRBD1 (5 bases). V dropped 0 bases and J dropped 4 bases, with 14 bases sitting between them. The V gene's germline CDR1 is SGHNT and CDR2 YYREEE (reference sequence). The CDR3 extends over 16 amino acids. The chain's CDR3 is CASSLASDGQNQPQHF. The CDR3 nucleotides read TGTGCCAGCAGCTTGGCTTCGGACGGACAAAATCAGCCCCAGCATTTT.

This clone has just one count. The chain joins TRBV10-3 to TRBJ2-3, with 10 positions matching TRBD2. The germline CDR1 and CDR2 sequences are ENHRY and SYGVKD. The junction had 3 bases not matched to a gene; V was cut back by 6 bases and J by 0 bases. The CDR3 contains 15 residues. CDR3 nucleotides: TGTGCCATCAGCGTAGCGGGGGGTAGCACAGATACGCAGTATTTT. It translates to CAISVAGGSTDTQYF.

The V and J genes are TRBV12-3 or TRBV12-4 and TRBJ2-1, with D hard to call. The CDR3 is made up of 13 amino acids. V shed 4 bases and J shed 2 bases, with 6 bases lying between them. This CDR3 reads CASSSQTYNEQFF. CDR3 in DNA: TGTGCCAGCAGTTCGCAGACCTACAATGAGCAGTTCTTC.

The rearrangement uses TRBV30 and TRBJ1-6, with D possibly being TRBD1 (5 bases). Trimming stripped 0 bases from V and 10 bases from J, with 19 bases between. Germline CDR1 reads GTSNPN; CDR2 reads SVGIG (reference sequence). The CDR3 loop spans 16 amino acids. The CDR3 nucleotides are TGTGCCTGGAGTGTTACCCACCCTCAGGGAAGGTCACCCCTCCACTTT. It is translated as CAWSVTHPQGRSPLHF.

V and J are TRBV6-5 and TRBJ2-7; D possibly corresponds to TRBD1 (5 bases). The CDR3 runs to 13 residues. From germline, CDR1 is MNHEY and CDR2 SVGAGI. V gave up 9 bases and J gave up 1 base, with 13 bases separating them. The CDR3 spells CASKRGSSYEQYF. The CDR3 coding sequence is TGTGCCAGTAAAAGGGGATCGTCCTACGAGCAGTACTTC.

The chain carries TRBV21-1 and TRBJ1-1. TRBV21-1 is tagged as a pseudogene. CDR3 length equals 16 residues. The CDR3 sequence is CASSKEQRRTFAEAFF. CDR3 in DNA: TGTGCCAGCAGCAAAGAACAAAGGAGGACGTTCGCTGAAGCTTTCTTT.

This clone occurred once. The V gene is TRBV4-2, the J gene TRBJ2-1; D is perhaps TRBD2 (5 bases). CDR1 is LGHNA, CDR2 YNFKEQ, per germline. The ends were cut back, 2 bases at V and 0 bases at J, with 5 bases in the middle. This CDR3 comprises 14 residues. The CDR3: CASSQSGSYNEQFF. The CDR3 coding sequence is TGTGCCAGCAGCCAAAGCGGCTCCTACAATGAGCAGTTCTTC.

In the case of this clone: One junction end disagrees with the germline gene, perhaps due to a read error. The chain has TRBV5-1 and TRBJ2-7; 13 bases are a match to TRBD2. Germline V gene lookup returns CDR1 SGHRS and CDR2 YFSETQ. The length of the CDR3 is 17 residues. The CDR3 region is CASSLGLAGTPSYEQYF. The CDR3 bases are TGCGCCAGCAGTTTGGGACTAGCGGGGACCCCCTCCTACGAGCAGTACTTC.

The chain recombines TRBV5-4 with TRBJ2-2; 7 bases line up with TRBD1. J was trimmed by 1 base and V by 4 bases; bases with no gene match: 4. This CDR3 comprises 15 residues. Germline V CDR1 and CDR2: SGHNT, YYREEE (reference sequence). The DNA of the CDR3 is TGTGCCAGCAGCACCCGGGACAGGAACACCGGGGAGCTGTTTTTT. This gives the protein CASSTRDRNTGELFF.

The CDR3 DNA sequence: TGTGCCAGCAGCTTTTCGGCGGGCAGAGATACGCAGTATTTT. It translates to CASSFSAGRDTQYF. The rearrangement links TRBV7-2 to TRBJ2-3; D perhaps matches TRBD2 (5 bases). V was cut by 3 bases and J by 5 bases, with 12 bases left in between. There are 14 residues in the CDR3. Germline lookup yields CDR1 SGHTA and CDR2 FQGNSA.

J is TRBJ1-2 and V is TRBV5-4, with D tentatively TRBD1 (6 bases). The CDR3 is 14 residues long. Germline values: CDR1 SGHNT, CDR2 YYREEE (reference sequence). V shed 4 bases and J shed 4 bases, with 14 bases lying between them. CDR3 sequence: CASSPTVTGYGYTF. The CDR3 nucleotides are TGTGCCAGCAGCCCGACGGTGACAGGCTATGGCTACACCTTC.

This clone was seen a handful of times. The chain has TRBV7-2 and TRBJ2-7; the D gene is possibly TRBD1 (6 bases). V lost 1 base, J lost 5 bases, and 18 bases lay in between. Germline-derived CDR1 and CDR2 are SGHTA and FQGNSA. The CDR3 has 16 amino acids. CDR3: CASSLVLARGRNEQYF. The CDR3 bases are TGTGCCAGCAGCTTAGTTCTGGCCAGGGGACGAAACGAGCAGTACTTC.

This clone was detected once. This rearrangement joins TRBV7-8 to TRBJ1-2; 9 bases match TRBD1. CDR1 SGHVS and CDR2 FQNEAQ come from the germline V gene. Losses at the gene ends were 1 base for V and 8 bases for J; bases not matched to a gene: 2. The CDR3 runs 13 residues. CDR3 loop: CASSLGTGVGYTF. The CDR3 region has the DNA TGTGCCAGCAGCTTAGGGACAGGGGTCGGCTACACCTTC.

The CDR3 DNA reads as TGTGCCAGCAGGCAGCGGACAGGGTCAAATGAAAAACTGTTTTTT. As protein: CASRQRTGSNEKLFF. The chain is built from TRBV6-5 and TRBJ1-4, with 8 bases identical to TRBD1. The germline gives CDR1 MNHEY, CDR2 SVGAGI. V gave up 6 bases and J gave up 5 bases; unmatched junction bases: 8. This CDR3 has 15 residues.

The rearrangement joins TRBV5-6 to TRBJ2-1; 8 nucleotides line up with TRBD1. Trimming took 2 bases from V and 12 from J; bases not matched to a gene: 10. The CDR3 totals 14 residues. From germline, CDR1 is SGHDT and CDR2 YYEEEE. CDR3 coding DNA: TGTGCCAGCAGCTTCGGACAGGGTTTTGTACCGCAGTTCTTC. It translates to CASSFGQGFVPQFF. The full variable domain, rest sourced from reference TRBV5-6 and TRBJ2-1, is DAGVTQSPTHLIKTRGQQVTLRCSPKSGHDTVSWYQQALGQGPQFIFQYYEEEERQRGNFPDRFSGHQFPNYSSELNVNALLLGDSALYLCASSFGQGFVPQFFGPGTRLTVL.

The rearrangement joins TRBV7-2 to TRBJ1-2; D is unresolved. V was pared by 0 bases and J by 8 bases, with 13 bases between. CDR3 length: 14 residues. Germline V lookup: CDR1 SGHTA, CDR2 FQGNSA. CDR3 bases: TGTGCCAGCAGCTTAGCCCGCAGGTTTGACGGCTACACCTTC. Its translation: CASSLARRFDGYTF.

The chain links TRBV7-2 to TRBJ1-4; a possible D gene is TRBD1 (6 bases). Trimming pared 6 bases from V and 8 bases from J, leaving 16 bases between. Germline V CDR1 and CDR2: SGHTA, FQGNSA. The CDR3 covers 14 residues. CDR3 sequence: CASSHRVGGEKLFF. In DNA, the CDR3 is TGTGCCAGCAGTCACAGGGTTGGGGGCGAAAAACTGTTTTTT.